The sample holds many counts of the clone carrying this T cell receptor (beta chain). The data are from a study of blood T cells in healthy people across ages. Combining a sample-barcoded 5' primer with a J-beta primer mix, a second PCR ran for roughly 7 to 12 cycles. TCRdb redid the calling of the 5' RACE reads with MiXCR, one entry per CDR3 protein. Of 550,000 to 800,000 distinct CDR3 sequences in the sample, less than 40% are singletons; the top ten hold approximately 15%. Germline CDR1 and CDR2: PRHDT and FYEKMQ (reference sequence). The CDR3 sequence is 18 residues long. The J segment lost 0 bases and the V segment lost 7 bases, leaving 10 bases of the junction unmatched.

This TCR was recovered from a woman older than 75 in good health. Sequenced: blood. The chain recombines TRBV13 with TRBJ2-1; 12 bases are shared with TRBD2. CDR3 protein: CASTKTSGGLSSYNEQFF. The CDR3 nucleotides read TGTGCCAGCACCAAGACTAGCGGGGGCTTAAGCTCCTACAATGAGCAGTTCTTC.